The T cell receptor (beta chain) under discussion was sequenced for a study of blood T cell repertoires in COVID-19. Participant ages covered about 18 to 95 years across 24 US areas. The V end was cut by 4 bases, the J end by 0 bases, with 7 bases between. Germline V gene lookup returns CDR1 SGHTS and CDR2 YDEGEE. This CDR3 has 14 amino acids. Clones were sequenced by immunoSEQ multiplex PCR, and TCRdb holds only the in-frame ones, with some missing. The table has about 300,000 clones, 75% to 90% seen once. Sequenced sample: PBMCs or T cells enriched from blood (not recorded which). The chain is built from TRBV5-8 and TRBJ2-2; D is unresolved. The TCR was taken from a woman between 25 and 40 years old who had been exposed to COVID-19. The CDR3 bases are TGTGCCAGCAGCCAAATTGCGAACACCGGGGAGCTGTTTTTT. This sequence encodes CASSQIANTGELFF.